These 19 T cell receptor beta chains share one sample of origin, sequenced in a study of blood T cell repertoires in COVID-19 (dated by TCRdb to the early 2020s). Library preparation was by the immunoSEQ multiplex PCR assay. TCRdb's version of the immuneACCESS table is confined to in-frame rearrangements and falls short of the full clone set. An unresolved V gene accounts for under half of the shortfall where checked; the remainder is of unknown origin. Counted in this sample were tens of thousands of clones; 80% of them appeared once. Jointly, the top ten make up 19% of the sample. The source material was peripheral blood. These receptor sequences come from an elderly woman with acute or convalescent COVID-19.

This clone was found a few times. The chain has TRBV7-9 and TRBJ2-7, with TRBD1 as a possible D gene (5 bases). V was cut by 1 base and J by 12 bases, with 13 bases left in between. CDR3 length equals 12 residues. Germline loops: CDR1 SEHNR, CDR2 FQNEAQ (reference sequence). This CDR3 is CASSLEDTHRYF. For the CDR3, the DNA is TGTGCCAGCAGCTTAGAGGACACTCATCGGTACTTC.

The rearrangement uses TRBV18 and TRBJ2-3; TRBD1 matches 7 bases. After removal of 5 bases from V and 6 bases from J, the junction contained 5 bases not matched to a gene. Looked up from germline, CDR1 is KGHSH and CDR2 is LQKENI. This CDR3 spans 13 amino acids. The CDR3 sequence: CASSTNRGDTQYF. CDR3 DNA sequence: TGTGCCAGCTCAACAAACAGGGGTGATACGCAGTATTTT.

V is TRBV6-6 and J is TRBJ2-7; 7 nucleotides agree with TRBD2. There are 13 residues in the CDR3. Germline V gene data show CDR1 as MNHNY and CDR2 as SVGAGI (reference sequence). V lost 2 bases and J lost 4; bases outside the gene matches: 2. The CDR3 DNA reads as TGTGCCAGCAGTTACAGGGAGGGGTACGAGCAGTACTTC. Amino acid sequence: CASSYREGYEQYF.

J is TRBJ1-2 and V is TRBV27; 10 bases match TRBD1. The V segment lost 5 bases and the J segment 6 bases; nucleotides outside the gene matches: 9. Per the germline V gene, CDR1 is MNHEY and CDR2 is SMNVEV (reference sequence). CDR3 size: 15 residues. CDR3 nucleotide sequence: TGTGCCAGCAGTCACTCCCCCGACAGGGGGCATGGCTACACCTTC. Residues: CASSHSPDRGHGYTF.

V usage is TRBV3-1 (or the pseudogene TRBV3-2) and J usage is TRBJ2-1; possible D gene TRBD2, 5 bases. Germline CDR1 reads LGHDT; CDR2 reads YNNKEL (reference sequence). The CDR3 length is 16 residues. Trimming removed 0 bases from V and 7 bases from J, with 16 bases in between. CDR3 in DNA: TGTGCCAGCAGCCAAGAACCTTCCTTCCGGGGAAATGAGCAGTTCTTC. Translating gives CASSQEPSFRGNEQFF.

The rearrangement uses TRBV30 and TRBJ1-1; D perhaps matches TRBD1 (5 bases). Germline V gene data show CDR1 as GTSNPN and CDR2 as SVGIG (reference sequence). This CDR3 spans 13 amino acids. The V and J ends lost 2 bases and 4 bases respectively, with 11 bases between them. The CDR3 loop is CAWSTYQGTEAFF. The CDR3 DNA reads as TGTGCCTGGAGTACCTACCAGGGCACTGAAGCTTTCTTT. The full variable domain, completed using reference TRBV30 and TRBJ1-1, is SQTIHQWPATLVQPVGSPLSLECTVEGTSNPNLYWYRQAAGRGLQLLFYSVGIGQISSEVPQNLSASRPQDRQFILSSKKLLLSDSGFYLCAWSTYQGTEAFFGQGTRLTVV.

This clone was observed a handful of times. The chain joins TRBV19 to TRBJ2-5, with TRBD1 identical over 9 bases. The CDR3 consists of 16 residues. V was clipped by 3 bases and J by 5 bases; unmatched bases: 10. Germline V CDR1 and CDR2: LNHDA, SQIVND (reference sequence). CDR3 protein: CASSMPRGQGRETQYF. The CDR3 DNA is TGTGCCAGTAGTATGCCCCGGGGACAGGGTAGGGAGACCCAGTACTTC.

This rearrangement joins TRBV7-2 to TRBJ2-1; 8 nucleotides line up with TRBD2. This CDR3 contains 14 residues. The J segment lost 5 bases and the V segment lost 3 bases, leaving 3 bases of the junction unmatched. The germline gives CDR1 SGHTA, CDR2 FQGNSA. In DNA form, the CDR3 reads TGTGCCAGCAGCTTTCCAGCGGGGGACAATGAGCAGTTCTTC. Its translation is CASSFPAGDNEQFF.

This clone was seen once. The CDR3 region has the DNA TGTGCCAGCAGTCCGACACGAACCGGCTACGAGCAGTACTTC. Residues: CASSPTRTGYEQYF. The V and J genes are TRBV6-5 and TRBJ2-5; no firm D call. The J call may be mistaken, given a closer DNA end match to TRBJ2-7. Germline CDR1 MNHEY, CDR2 SVGAGI. This CDR3 has 14 amino acids.

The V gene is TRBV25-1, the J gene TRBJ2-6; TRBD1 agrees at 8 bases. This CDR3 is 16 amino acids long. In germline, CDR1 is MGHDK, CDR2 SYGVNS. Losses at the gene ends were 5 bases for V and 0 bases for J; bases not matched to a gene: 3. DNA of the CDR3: TGTGCCAGCAGTCTCACAGGGGGCTCTGGGGCCAACGTCCTGACTTTC. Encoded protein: CASSLTGGSGANVLTF.

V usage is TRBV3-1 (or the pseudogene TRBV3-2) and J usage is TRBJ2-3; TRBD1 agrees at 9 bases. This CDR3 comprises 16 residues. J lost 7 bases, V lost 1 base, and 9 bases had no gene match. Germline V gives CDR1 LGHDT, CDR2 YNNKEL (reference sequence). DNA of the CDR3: TGTGCCAGCAGCCAAGCCCTTGGGACAGGGAGTTATACGCAGTATTTT. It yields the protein CASSQALGTGSYTQYF.

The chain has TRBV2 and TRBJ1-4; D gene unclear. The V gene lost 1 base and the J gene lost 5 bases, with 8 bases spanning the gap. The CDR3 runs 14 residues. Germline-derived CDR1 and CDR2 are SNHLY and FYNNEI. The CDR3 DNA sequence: TGTGCCAGCAGTGAAGGAGGAGGAAATGAAAAACTGTTTTTT. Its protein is CASSEGGGNEKLFF.

CDR3 sequence (DNA): TGTGCCAGTTCGTACAGGGAGCGAGGCTACACCTTC. It encodes CASSYRERGYTF. The V call is TRBV19, the J call TRBJ1-2, with D perhaps matching TRBD1 (6 bases). Germline loops: CDR1 LNHDA, CDR2 SQIVND (reference sequence). Trimming took off 8 bases at V and 8 bases at J, with 15 bases between the two ends. The CDR3 contains 12 residues.

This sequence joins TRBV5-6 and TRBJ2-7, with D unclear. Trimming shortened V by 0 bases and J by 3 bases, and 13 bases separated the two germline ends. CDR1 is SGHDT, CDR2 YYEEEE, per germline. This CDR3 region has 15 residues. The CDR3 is CASSLARQTYYEQYF. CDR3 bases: TGTGCCAGCAGCTTGGCCCGGCAGACTTACTACGAGCAGTACTTC.

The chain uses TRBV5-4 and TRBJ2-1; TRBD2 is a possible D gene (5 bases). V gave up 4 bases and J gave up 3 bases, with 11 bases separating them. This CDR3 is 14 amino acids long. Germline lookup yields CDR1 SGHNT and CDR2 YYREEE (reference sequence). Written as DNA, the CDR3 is TGTGCCAGCAGCCGGACTTCCCTCTACAATGAGCAGTTCTTC. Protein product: CASSRTSLYNEQFF.

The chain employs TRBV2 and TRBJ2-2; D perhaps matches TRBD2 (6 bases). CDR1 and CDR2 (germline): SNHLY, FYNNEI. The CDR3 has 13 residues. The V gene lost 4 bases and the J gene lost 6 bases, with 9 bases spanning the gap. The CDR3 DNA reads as TGTGCCAGCAGTGGACTAGTGGCCGGGGAGCTGTTTTTT. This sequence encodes CASSGLVAGELFF.

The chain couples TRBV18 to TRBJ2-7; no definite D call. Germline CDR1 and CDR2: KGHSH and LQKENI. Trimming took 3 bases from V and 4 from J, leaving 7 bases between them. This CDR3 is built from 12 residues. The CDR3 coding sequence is TGTGCCAGCTCACCCGCTAATTACGAGCAGTACTTC. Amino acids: CASSPANYEQYF.

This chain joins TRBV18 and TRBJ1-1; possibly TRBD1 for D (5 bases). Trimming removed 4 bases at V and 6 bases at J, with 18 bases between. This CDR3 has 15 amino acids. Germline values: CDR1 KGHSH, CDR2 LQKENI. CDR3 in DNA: TGTGCCAGCTCACTCCCATTGGGGGAGGTCGCTGAAGCTTTCTTT. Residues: CASSLPLGEVAEAFF.

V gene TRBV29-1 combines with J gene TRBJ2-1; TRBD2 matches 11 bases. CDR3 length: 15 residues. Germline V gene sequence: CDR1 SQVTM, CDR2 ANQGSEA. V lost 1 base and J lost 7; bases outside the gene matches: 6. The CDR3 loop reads CSVEATGLAENEQFF. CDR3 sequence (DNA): TGCAGCGTTGAAGCAACGGGACTAGCGGAAAATGAGCAGTTCTTC.